This T cell receptor beta chain was sequenced for a study of T cell repertoires in cytomegalovirus infection. The study's findings and limits: Cumulative frequency of public TCR beta families picked out carriers of CMV plus the relevant HLA.

This clonotype was seen a few times. Its antigen is as yet unknown. TCRdb re-derived calls from the reads in MiXCR, one entry per CDR3 protein. This table has roughly 920,000 distinct CDR3 sequences, roughly 31% appearing once. Germline assignment: CDR1 KGHDR and CDR2 SFDVKD. The CDR3 runs 13 residues. V lost 6 bases and J 7 bases, leaving 12 bases between the germline ends. Specimen: cultured CD8+ T cells from PBMCs, collected from culture after CMV antigen stimulation. This chain uses TRBV24-1 with TRBJ2-1; D gene ambiguous. The receptor was isolated from a human donor in good health (CMV status not recorded). Some clones in this sample may be carry-over from other donors' samples. CDR3 residues: CATSIGRYNEQFF. The CDR3 bases are TGTGCCACCAGTATTGGCCGTTATAATGAGCAGTTCTTC.